The clone carrying this T cell receptor beta chain appeared a few times. Its antigen is unknown. This entry belongs to a study of response to subunit inactivated influenza vaccine. General study points: Each seasonal flu vaccination may recruit only limited new T cells, authors suggested.

The V gene's germline CDR1 is MNHNS and CDR2 SASEGT. The ends lost 6 bases at V and 5 bases at J; junction bases unmatched: 8. There are 15 residues in the CDR3. Each CDR3 protein is one row after TCRdb ran MiXCR on the RT-PCR reads. This table has about half a million distinct CDR3 sequences, approximately 7.6% appearing once. The TCR was taken from a man aged 45 to 75 who received an inactivated influenza vaccine. The chain employs TRBV6-1 and TRBJ2-7, with 12 bases fitting TRBD1. The sample was PBMCs from blood, taken less than 30 months after vaccination. CDR3 nucleotide sequence: TGTGCCAGCAGGCGACGGGACAGGGGGCCCGACGAGCAGTACTTC. Translation gives CASRRRDRGPDEQYF.